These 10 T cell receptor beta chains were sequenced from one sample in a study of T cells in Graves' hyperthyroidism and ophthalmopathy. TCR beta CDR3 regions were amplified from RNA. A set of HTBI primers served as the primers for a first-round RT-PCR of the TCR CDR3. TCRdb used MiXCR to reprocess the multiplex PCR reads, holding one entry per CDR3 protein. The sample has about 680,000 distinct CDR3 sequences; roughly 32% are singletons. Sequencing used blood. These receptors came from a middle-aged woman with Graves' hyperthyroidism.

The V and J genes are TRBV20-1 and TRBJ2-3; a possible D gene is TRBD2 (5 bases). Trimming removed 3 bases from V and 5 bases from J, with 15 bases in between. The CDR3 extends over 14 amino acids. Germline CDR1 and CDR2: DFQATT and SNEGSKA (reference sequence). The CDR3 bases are TGCAGTGCTAGTGGGCGGGCGGTGGGAGATACGCAGTATTTT. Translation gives CSASGRAVGDTQYF.

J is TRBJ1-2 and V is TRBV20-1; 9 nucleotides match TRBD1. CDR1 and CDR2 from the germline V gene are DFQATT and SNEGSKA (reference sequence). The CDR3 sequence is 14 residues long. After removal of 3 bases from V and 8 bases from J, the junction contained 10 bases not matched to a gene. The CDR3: CSASQGQGDRGYTF. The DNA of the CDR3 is TGCAGTGCTAGCCAGGGACAGGGTGATAGGGGCTACACCTTC.

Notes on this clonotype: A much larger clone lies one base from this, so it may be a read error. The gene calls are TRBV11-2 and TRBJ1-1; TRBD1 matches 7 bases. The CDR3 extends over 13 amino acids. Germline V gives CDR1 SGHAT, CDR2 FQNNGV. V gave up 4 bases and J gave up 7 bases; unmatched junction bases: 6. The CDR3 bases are TGTGCCAGCAGCTCCGGGACAGAGGATGAAGCTTTCTTT. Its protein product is CASSSGTEDEAFF.

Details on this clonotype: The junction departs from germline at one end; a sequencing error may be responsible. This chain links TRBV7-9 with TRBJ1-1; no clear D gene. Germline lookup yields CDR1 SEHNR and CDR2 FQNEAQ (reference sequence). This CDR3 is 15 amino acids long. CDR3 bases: TGCGCCAGCAGCCAAGATAGTACCCGGGGCACTGAAGCTTTCTTT. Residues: CASSQDSTRGTEAFF.

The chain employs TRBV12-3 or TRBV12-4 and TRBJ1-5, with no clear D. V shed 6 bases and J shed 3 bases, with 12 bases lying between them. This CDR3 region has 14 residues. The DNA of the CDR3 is TGTGCCAGCAGACTAGGTCAGCACAATCAGCCCCAGCATTTT. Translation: CASRLGQHNQPQHF.

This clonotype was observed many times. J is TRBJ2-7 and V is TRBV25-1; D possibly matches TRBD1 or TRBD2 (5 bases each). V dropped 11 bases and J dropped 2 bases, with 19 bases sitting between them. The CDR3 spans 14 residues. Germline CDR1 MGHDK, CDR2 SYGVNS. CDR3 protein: CAYGTGRDTYEQYF. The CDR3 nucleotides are TGTGCCTACGGGACGGGGAGAGACACCTACGAGCAGTACTTC.

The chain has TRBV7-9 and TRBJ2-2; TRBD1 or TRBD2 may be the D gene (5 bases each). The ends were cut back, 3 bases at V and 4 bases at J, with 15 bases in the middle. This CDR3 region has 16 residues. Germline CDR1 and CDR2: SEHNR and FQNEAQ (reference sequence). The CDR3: CASSLGPGPGTGELFF. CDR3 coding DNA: TGTGCCAGCAGCTTGGGTCCGGGGCCGGGCACCGGGGAGCTGTTTTTT.

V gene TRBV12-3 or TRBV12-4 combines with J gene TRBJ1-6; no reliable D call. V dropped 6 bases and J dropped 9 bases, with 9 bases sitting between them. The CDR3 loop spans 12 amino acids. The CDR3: CASSQSTSPLHF. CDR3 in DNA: TGTGCCAGCAGCCAGAGTACTTCACCCCTCCACTTT.

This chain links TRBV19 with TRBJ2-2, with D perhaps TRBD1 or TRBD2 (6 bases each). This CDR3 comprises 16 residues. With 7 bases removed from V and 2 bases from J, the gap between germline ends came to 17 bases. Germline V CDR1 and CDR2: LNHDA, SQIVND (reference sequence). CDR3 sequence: CASNRGPLTNTGELFF. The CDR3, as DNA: TGTGCCAGTAACCGGGGGCCCTTAACCAACACCGGGGAGCTGTTTTTT.

Written as DNA, the CDR3 is TGTGCCATCAGGGGGACAGGAAAAAATCAGCCCCAGCATTTT. It encodes CAIRGTGKNQPQHF. This chain links TRBV10-3 with TRBJ1-5; 8 bases map to TRBD1. Germline V gene sequence: CDR1 ENHRY, CDR2 SYGVKD. Trimming cost V 6 bases and J 4 bases; bases outside gene matches: 5. The CDR3 runs 14 residues.